This T cell receptor beta chain was sequenced for a study of blood T cell repertoires in COVID-19 (dated by TCRdb to about 2020). About the study as a whole: Samples covering the acute and convalescent phases of COVID-19 were provided by collaborators in the United States, Italy and Spain. The prospective study material was composed of cDNA or gDNA derived from T cells, B-cell-depleted T cells, or PBMCs. Deeply sampled blood TCRbeta repertoires from subjects exposed to, actively infected with, or recovered from COVID-19 were included in the dataset. The repertoires were released in a freely available public database intended as a resource for research on the immune response to SARS-CoV-2. The samples were drawn from the first 160 participants of the ongoing ImmuneRACE study and from 1,254 subjects provided by 6 global collaborators. A de-identified subject ID, COVID-19 status, age in years and sex were almost always included in the sample metadata. HLA class I and class II types, where available, came from metadata supplied by the sample provider rather than from assay-based typing. Points the paper makes about the study in general: Clinical and demographic metadata were provided uncurated, with the amount varying by source and participant.

This clone was seen a few times. Its target antigen remains unknown. Base qualities are missing; no much larger clone stands one base away. TCRbeta CDR3 regions were amplified from genomic DNA using the immunoSEQ Assay, a bias-controlled multiplex PCR. In the source study's methods: Nucleated cell counts per sample were estimated from amplification of reference gene primers within the assay. Sequence reads were collapsed and filtered to measure the absolute abundance of every unique TCRbeta CDR3 rearrangement. For each sample, productive Simpson clonality was calculated by taking the square root of Simpson's diversity index across productive rearrangements. The table comes from immuneACCESS by way of TCRdb, which keeps in-frame sequences with V and J called. Part of the clones is missing from these tables; in studies checked, under half for an unresolved V gene and the rest for unknown reasons. Clone size and the V and J calls come from that table; the DNA yielded D and trimming. This sample is represented by about 110,000 clones; 84% of them were singletons. The ten top clones hold roughly 4.6% of the sample.

Trimming costs V 5 bases and J 4 bases, and their ends lie 15 bases apart. The germline V gene yields MGHRA for CDR1 and YSYEKL for CDR2. The CDR3 contains 14 residues, cysteine and valine counted. CDR3 DNA only is kept here, 42 bases in frame from base 1. The collaborating institutions used their own protocols to collect whole blood in K2EDTA tubes. For TCRbeta analysis, collaborators shipped samples in one of three forms: frozen whole blood, isolated PBMCs, or DNA extracted from either of those sample types. The TCR sequence derives from a human donor in a cohort sampled during active COVID-19. The sequence links TRBV4-1 to TRBJ2-7, with a weak D call of TRBD1 (6 bases match). Material: peripheral blood. The CDR3 reads CASSLRPGEYEQYV. The DNA sequence is as follows: TGCGCCAGCAGCTTGCGGCCAGGGGAGTACGAGCAGTACGTC.